The present T cell receptor (beta chain) was sequenced within a study of shared clonotypes between healthy human individuals (dated by TCRdb to the early 2020s). About the study as a whole: The cohort comprised a couple of women and a few men aged 18 to 49 years. For each donor, CD4 naive and CD4 memory were each given three plates, CD8 naive was given two plates, and CD8 memory was given one plate. To estimate repertoire size and how much clonotype sharing occurs between individuals, the study deeply sequenced the blood TCR repertoires of five healthy adults. To increase sequencing depth and limit assay-specific biases, TCR repertoire library preparation and sequencing were carried out by different laboratories using diverse techniques. Between about 0.94 and 8.9 billion PBMCs per donor were obtained by leukapheresis. Results and caveats for the whole study, not just this receptor: Naive subsets generally had larger estimated clonotype richness than memory subsets did. Approximately 5% of naive CD4, approximately 3.7% of naive CD8, roughly 2.4% of memory CD4, and approximately 0.4% of memory CD8 clonotypes were shared across a few donors. Based on pairwise subsampling, the degree of clonotype sharing among donors was expected to be affected by sequencing depth. The genetic and exposure-history diversity represented was limited by the small number of donors. Clonotypes shared by all four sorted-subset donors showed higher generation probabilities than non-shared clonotypes. Incomplete sequencing was indicated by rarefaction of sorted-subset datasets, despite the large sequencing depth. Only blood was sampled, and tissue TCR repertoires likely differ from those in blood.

Healthy HIV-negative adults with no recently reported acute infections or vaccinations were included as donors. All donors were Caucasian adults living in Nashville, Tennessee, USA. CD4+ T cells were enriched through magnetic negative selection, after which naive cells were positively selected on CD45RA and the remaining negative fraction served as the memory subset. Blood was obtained by leukapheresis, after which PBMCs were separated by Ficoll-Histopaque density gradient centrifugation and cryopreserved in liquid nitrogen vapor phase. Purity and quantity of every magnetically sorted T cell population were checked by analytical flow cytometry. From each sorted fraction, genomic DNA was isolated and quantified by UV absorbance on a Nanodrop 2000c. Worth noting for this clone: No antigen is known for it. No per-base quality is available; no much larger clone lies one base away.

Using the deep immunoSEQ assay, TCR CDR3 regions were amplified from genomic DNA by multiplex PCR. Genomic DNA extracted from each cell subset was distributed evenly over all wells of several immunoSEQ 96-well plates, and each plate served as one replicate. For sorted subsets, about 210 ng of genomic DNA, equivalent to roughly 30,000 T cell genomes, went into each replicate PCR. The purified libraries were quantified using a Qubit 3.0 fluorometer, sized with a Bioanalyzer 2100, and then quantified again using the KAPA Library Quantification kit. Every immunoSEQ 96-well plate was sequenced on a separate single-read 150-cycle Illumina NextSeq 550 flow cell. In the authors' own workflow: Because the immunoSEQ output included only junctional sequences and no quality scores, the filtering could not be the same as the filtering used for full-length reads. To assign V/J genes and CDR3, sequences were annotated against IMGT germline references using PyIR, a Python wrapper for IgBLAST v1.9. Any read was removed if the V/J assignment was weak (E-value above 1e-6), the CDR3 was missing, or the read contained stop codons, out-of-frame junctions, or ambiguous translated residues. V3J clonotypes were defined as sequences sharing the same inferred V gene, J gene, and CDR3 amino acid sequence. Percentage overlap between repertoires was calculated by dividing the number of shared unique clonotypes by the size of the smaller repertoire. RTK rarefaction, the Chao1 estimator, and Recon v2.1 estimates of unobserved clonotypes were used to assess repertoire richness. OLGA was used to compute generation probabilities for all TCRbeta clonotypes that the gDNA method yielded from a few donors. Not all clones reach the TCRdb copy of this immuneACCESS table, which keeps in-frame sequences only. Checked studies attribute under half of the gap to unresolved V genes and leave the rest unexplained. The V and J calls and clone size were taken over from that table, and D and trimming were inferred from the DNA. The sample data list roughly 2,300,000 clones, and 85% to 95% of these were observed just once. Together, the top ten hold 0.3% to 0.4% of the sample.

CDR1 and CDR2 were assigned from the germline V gene as MRHNA and SNTAGT. V and J are trimmed by 5 bases and 6 bases, and the gene matches miss 14 bases of the junction. The CDR3 runs 19 amino acids, cysteine and phenylalanine included. Kept here is only the CDR3 DNA, which spans 57 bases and is read in frame from base 1. This receptor was identified in a man aged 18-30 years in good health. Some clones in this sample may be carry-over from other donors' samples. This receptor chain uses TRBV6-4 and TRBJ2-3; TRBD2 aligns with 16 central bases. Specimen: naive CD4+ T cells from PBMCs. According to the study, the label for this sample's cell subset or site signals: CD45RA+ positively selected. CDR3 loop: CASSKSGLAGGFPEDTQYF. In nucleotides, the sequence is TGTGCCAGCAGTAAATCGGGACTAGCGGGAGGGTTCCCCGAGGATACGCAGTATTTT.